The 29 T cell receptor beta chains in this list originate from one sample, sequenced in a study of radiotherapy plus CTLA-4 blockade in lung cancer. TCRdb's copy holds only in-frame clones and misses some; the assay was immunoSEQ multiplex PCR. The table has approximately 94,000 clones, around 84% seen once. Sequenced material: peripheral blood, taken from a patient treated with radiotherapy plus ipilimumab. All receptors derive from a human donor with non-small cell lung cancer that progressed on radiotherapy plus ipilimumab.

This clone is a singleton in its sample. The chain has TRBV7-6 and TRBJ2-5; 9 nucleotides agree with TRBD2. CDR1 and CDR2 from the germline V gene are SGHVS and FNYEAQ. Trimming at V came to 5 bases and at J to 4 bases, leaving 14 bases not matched to a gene. This CDR3 has 17 amino acids. In nucleotides, the CDR3 is TGTGCCAGCAGCCTAACGATCGGGCTAGCGGGATCAGAGACCCAGTACTTC. Translating gives CASSLTIGLAGSETQYF.

The chain carries TRBV6-4 and TRBJ1-1; D perhaps matches TRBD1 (5 bases). The germline gives CDR1 MRHNA, CDR2 SNTAGT. The V gene lost 3 bases and the J gene lost 1 base, with 6 bases spanning the gap. The CDR3 is made up of 13 amino acids. This CDR3 reads CASSETGNTEAFF. CDR3 DNA: TGTGCCAGCAGTGAAACAGGGAACACTGAAGCTTTCTTT.

The CDR3 loop is CASSPGLILSYEQYF. The CDR3 nucleotides are TGTGCCAGCAGTCCAGGACTGATCCTCTCCTACGAGCAGTACTTC. The chain combines TRBV28 with TRBJ2-7; tentative D call: TRBD2 (5 bases). Per germline, CDR1 MDHEN and CDR2 SYDVKM. This CDR3 is built from 15 residues. Trimming shortened V by 5 bases and J by 0 bases, and 14 bases separated the two germline ends. Full variable domain (remainder filled in from reference TRBV28 and TRBJ2-7): DVKVTQSSRYLVKRTGEKVFLECVQDMDHENMFWYRQDPGLGLRLIYFSYDVKMKEKGDIPEGYSVSREKKERFSLILESASTNQTSMYLCASSPGLILSYEQYFGPGTRLTVT.

The rearrangement links TRBV19 to TRBJ2-3, with D possibly TRBD2 on 6 matching bases. The CDR3 contains 16 residues. Germline assignment: CDR1 LNHDA and CDR2 SQIVND (reference sequence). V shed 3 bases and J shed 0 bases, with 13 bases lying between them. CDR3 DNA sequence: TGTGCCAGTAGTATTGTTCCACGGGAGAGCACAGATACGCAGTATTTT. Its protein is CASSIVPRESTDTQYF.

In this sample, this clone turned up once. The J gene is TRBJ2-1, the V gene TRBV27; D may be TRBD1 or TRBD2 (6 bases each). The CDR3 is 11 residues long. Germline V gene sequence: CDR1 MNHEY, CDR2 SMNVEV (reference sequence). Trimming stripped 7 bases from V and 9 bases from J, with 10 bases between. CDR3 sequence reads: CASITGAEQFF. CDR3 DNA sequence: TGTGCCAGCATCACGGGGGCTGAGCAGTTCTTC.

The J gene is TRBJ2-1, the V gene TRBV6-5; 9 bases are shared with TRBD1. Germline V CDR1 and CDR2: MNHEY, SVGAGI. There are 15 residues in the CDR3. Trimming took 6 bases from V and 10 from J; bases not matched to a gene: 13. The CDR3, as DNA: TGTGCCAGCAGCGCAGGGACAGGGTCAGCAGGAGAGCAGTTCTTC. This sequence encodes CASSAGTGSAGEQFF.

This clone was detected once. V gene TRBV30 combines with J gene TRBJ2-7; perhaps TRBD2 as D (6 bases). The CDR3 runs 13 residues. Trimming removed 3 bases from V and 3 bases from J, with 12 bases in between. Germline CDR1 is GTSNPN and CDR2 is SVGIG (reference sequence). The CDR3 loop is CAWSPAGLYEQYV. The CDR3 bases are TGTGCCTGGAGCCCCGCGGGGCTCTACGAGCAGTACGTC.

The J gene is TRBJ2-7, the V gene TRBV9; D remains unclear. The germline V and J ends were trimmed by 2 bases and 0 bases, with 9 bases remaining between them. The CDR3 loop spans 14 amino acids. In germline, CDR1 is SGDLS, CDR2 YYNGEE. The CDR3 loop reads CASSVGVSSYEQYF. The DNA of the CDR3 is TGTGCCAGCAGCGTTGGGGTGAGCTCCTACGAGCAGTACTTC. The full variable domain, completed using reference TRBV9 and TRBJ2-7, is DSGVTQTPKHLITATGQRVTLRCSPRSGDLSVYWYQQSLDQGLQFLIQYYNGEERAKGNILERFSAQQFPDLHSELNLSSLELGDSALYFCASSVGVSSYEQYFGPGTRLTVT.

CDR3 nucleotide sequence: TGCGCCAGCAGCCATTGGGGGACAGGGGCCCAAGAGACCCAGTACTTC. Protein: CASSHWGTGAQETQYF. The J gene is TRBJ2-5, the V gene TRBV4-1, with 10 bases aligning to TRBD1. V was clipped by 3 bases and J by 1 base; unmatched bases: 5. Germline assignment: CDR1 MGHRA and CDR2 YSYEKL. The CDR3 spans 16 residues.

The gene calls are TRBV28 and TRBJ2-1; perhaps TRBD2 as D (5 bases). Trimming removed 1 base at V and 2 bases at J, with 18 bases between. The germline V gene encodes CDR1 MDHEN and CDR2 SYDVKM. This CDR3 has 18 residues. CDR3 nucleotide sequence: TGTGCCAGCAGTTTATATCGTCTCGGGGAGCATCCCTACAATGAGCAGTTCTTC. Amino acids: CASSLYRLGEHPYNEQFF.

This chain uses TRBV6-6 with TRBJ1-5, with 7 bases lining up with TRBD1. J gave up 4 bases and V 5 bases, and 2 bases lay outside the gene matches. There are 13 residues in the CDR3. Germline CDR1 and CDR2: MNHNY and SVGAGI (reference sequence). The chain's CDR3 is CASSRQGNQPQHF. CDR3 in DNA: TGTGCCAGCAGTCGACAGGGAAATCAGCCCCAGCATTTT.

This rearrangement joins TRBV6-1 to TRBJ2-7, with D uncertain. CDR1 and CDR2 (germline): MNHNS, SASEGT. The CDR3 covers 13 residues. V shed 4 bases and J shed 3 bases, with 10 bases lying between them. The CDR3 nucleotides read TGTGCCAGCAGTGCTGGCAGATTCTACGAGCAGTACGTC. Translating gives CASSAGRFYEQYV.

This chain connects TRBV7-2 to TRBJ2-1, with 8 positions matching TRBD2. With 1 base clipped from V and 2 bases from J, the junction kept 4 bases outside the gene matches. This CDR3 is 16 amino acids long. The germline gives CDR1 SGHTA, CDR2 FQGNSA. CDR3 protein: CASSLGSGRAYNEQFF. Written as DNA, the CDR3 is TGTGCCAGCAGCTTAGGGTCCGGGAGGGCCTACAATGAGCAGTTCTTC.

Comment on this clone: A much bigger clone sits one base away, suggesting this may be a read error. Distinct nucleotide sequences in the sample also encode this CDR3. The genes are TRBV2 and TRBJ1-1, with D maybe TRBD1 (5 bases). CDR1 is SNHLY, CDR2 FYNNEI, per germline. The ends were cut back, 6 bases at V and 0 bases at J, with 8 bases in the middle. The CDR3 spans 13 residues. Written as DNA, the CDR3 is TGTGCCAGCAGGGACAACTTGAACACTGAAGCTTTCTTT. Translated, it gives CASRDNLNTEAFF.

This rearrangement joins TRBV7-2 to TRBJ2-7; 12 positions agree with TRBD1. The ends lost 3 bases at V and 7 bases at J; junction bases unmatched: 7. The CDR3 is 15 amino acids. The germline gives CDR1 SGHTA, CDR2 FQGNSA. DNA of the CDR3: TGTGCCAGCAGCTTTCCGGGACAGGGGGCTTGGGAGCAGTACTTC. The encoded protein is CASSFPGQGAWEQYF. The full variable domain, in which reference TRBV7-2 and TRBJ2-7 provide the parts outside the CDR3, is GAGVSQSPSNKVTEKGKDVELRCDPISGHTALYWYRQSLGQGLEFLIYFQGNSAPDKSGLPSDRFSAERTGGSVSTLTIQRTQQEDSAVYLCASSFPGQGAWEQYFGPGTRLTVT.

The chain employs TRBV28 and TRBJ2-5, with D possibly matching TRBD1 (6 bases). CDR1 is MDHEN and CDR2 is SYDVKM in the germline V gene. Trimming removed 5 bases from V and 4 bases from J, with 14 bases in between. This CDR3 is built from 14 residues. This chain's CDR3 is CASSGPTGIETQYF. Here the CDR3 DNA reads TGTGCCAGCAGTGGCCCTACAGGGATAGAGACCCAGTACTTC.

J is TRBJ2-3 and V is TRBV6-5; the D call may be TRBD1 or TRBD2 (5 bases each). The germline V gene encodes CDR1 MNHEY and CDR2 SVGAGI. V was pared by 7 bases and J by 4 bases, with 18 bases between. CDR3 length: 15 residues. The CDR3 region is CASTTDRDAADTQYF. The CDR3 nucleotides are TGTGCCAGCACCACAGACCGGGACGCCGCAGATACGCAGTATTTT.

The rearrangement uses TRBV14 and TRBJ2-1; TRBD1 agrees at 7 bases. Germline trimming cut 1 base from V and 2 bases from J; bases unmatched to any gene: 5. The V gene's germline CDR1 is SGHDN and CDR2 FVKESK. The CDR3 runs to 16 residues. DNA of the CDR3: TGTGCCAGCAGCCAAGTTTTAGGGGGCCCCTACAATGAGCAGTTCTTC. Residues: CASSQVLGGPYNEQFF.

The V call is TRBV2, the J call TRBJ1-2; D might be TRBD1 (5 bases). The germline V and J ends were trimmed by 5 bases and 7 bases, with 20 bases remaining between them. Germline V gives CDR1 SNHLY, CDR2 FYNNEI. The length of the CDR3 is 15 residues. For the CDR3, the DNA is TGTGCCAGCAGTCGGGACTCGGCACGAGCGGTTGGCTACACCTTC. Its translation: CASSRDSARAVGYTF.

This rearrangement joins TRBV6-5 to TRBJ2-5; D uncertain. The CDR3 is made up of 13 amino acids. Trimming shortened V by 0 bases and J by 3 bases, and 5 bases separated the two germline ends. Per the germline V gene, CDR1 is MNHEY and CDR2 is SVGAGI. The CDR3 spells CASSYSPEETQYF. For the CDR3, the DNA is TGTGCCAGCAGTTACTCCCCGGAAGAGACCCAGTACTTC.

The V and J genes are TRBV6-4 and TRBJ2-5; 7 bases are shared with TRBD2. V trimming: 7 bases; J trimming: 0 bases; junction bases outside the gene matches: 2. The length of the CDR3 is 13 residues. The germline CDR1 and CDR2 sequences are MRHNA and SNTAGT. The CDR3 nucleotides read TGTGCCAGCAATAGCGGGTACCAAGAGACCCAGTACTTC. Its translation is CASNSGYQETQYF.

The V and J genes are TRBV27 and TRBJ1-1; maybe TRBD1 (5 bases). The germline V and J ends were trimmed by 5 bases and 0 bases, with 16 bases remaining between them. The CDR3 is 16 amino acids. Germline V gives CDR1 MNHEY, CDR2 SMNVEV (reference sequence). The DNA of the CDR3 is TGTGCCAGCAGTCCGCTTGGGGCGGCAATGAACACTGAAGCTTTCTTT. It yields the protein CASSPLGAAMNTEAFF.

This chain links TRBV29-1 with TRBJ2-1; 8 nucleotides line up with TRBD2. The length of the CDR3 is 14 residues. The germline CDR1 and CDR2 sequences are SQVTM and ANQGSEA. The junction had 6 bases not matched to a gene; V was cut back by 4 bases and J by 4 bases. The CDR3 bases are TGCAGCGTTGCGGGGGGGGTAGCGTACAATGAGCAGTTCTTC. This encodes CSVAGGVAYNEQFF.

CDR3 protein: CASSLAPSGTGNEQFF. DNA for the CDR3: TGTGCCAGCAGCTTGGCTCCTAGCGGGACCGGCAATGAGCAGTTCTTC. The V and J genes are TRBV5-4 and TRBJ2-1; 9 nucleotides line up with TRBD2. The trim removed 0 bases at V and 6 bases at J, leaving 7 bases unmatched. There are 16 residues in the CDR3. The V gene's germline CDR1 is SGHNT and CDR2 YYREEE (reference sequence).

This clone came up a few times. The rearrangement joins TRBV28 to TRBJ2-7; TRBD1 matches at 12 bases. The length of the CDR3 is 15 residues. With V trimmed by 5 bases and J by 7 bases, 9 bases remained unmatched. Germline loops: CDR1 MDHEN, CDR2 SYDVKM. The CDR3 DNA sequence: TGTGCCAGCAGTACGCCGGGACAGGGGGCGAAGGAGCAGTACTTC. Protein product: CASSTPGQGAKEQYF.

This chain connects TRBV18 to TRBJ2-7; D is uncertain. V lost 1 base and J 3 bases, leaving 10 bases between the germline ends. The length of the CDR3 is 14 residues. The V gene's germline CDR1 is KGHSH and CDR2 LQKENI. DNA for the CDR3: TGTGCCAGCTCACCACGTGGGCAGGACTACGAGCAGTACTTC. It translates to CASSPRGQDYEQYF. The whole variable domain, remainder taken from reference TRBV18 and TRBJ2-7, is NAGVMQNPRHLVRRRGQEARLRCSPMKGHSHVYWYRQLPEEGLKFMVYLQKENIIDESGMPKERFSAEFPKEGPSILRIQQVVRGDSAAYFCASSPRGQDYEQYFGPGTRLTVT.

This clone has just one count. This chain uses TRBV29-1 with TRBJ2-7; 13 positions match TRBD2. Germline CDR1 SQVTM, CDR2 ANQGSEA. The CDR3 is 15 amino acids. Trimming cost V 4 bases and J 2 bases; bases outside gene matches: 5. CDR3 protein: CSVAGTSGKTYEQYF. The CDR3 bases are TGCAGCGTTGCTGGGACTAGCGGGAAGACCTACGAGCAGTACTTC.

In its sample, this clone was seen a few times. The rearrangement links TRBV4-1 to TRBJ2-1; D gene unclear. The V end lost 0 bases, the J end lost 12 bases, and 21 bases lay between the germline ends. This CDR3 region has 16 residues. The germline CDR1 and CDR2 sequences are MGHRA and YSYEKL. The CDR3 DNA is TGCGCCAGCAGCCAAGAAGATTGGGTTGTTATTGGTTGGCAGTTCTTC. Its translation: CASSQEDWVVIGWQFF.

V usage is TRBV19 and J usage is TRBJ2-7, with 7 bases that match TRBD1. J gave up 4 bases and V 5 bases, and 5 bases lay outside the gene matches. The CDR3 is 13 amino acids. Germline lookup yields CDR1 LNHDA and CDR2 SQIVND (reference sequence). The CDR3 region is CASSWGRGYEQYV. In nucleotides, the CDR3 is TGTGCCAGTAGTTGGGGCAGGGGGTACGAGCAGTACGTC.